These T cell receptor beta chains were read from a single sample in a study of cytomegalovirus exposure and HLA in healthy donors. TCRdb's table, derived via immunoSEQ multiplex PCR, lists solely in-frame clones and lacks some. The sample shows 100,000 to 140,000 clones, 77% of them seen only once. The sequenced sample was PBMCs. Receptor source: a male donor in good health and CMV-seronegative. Both conserved end residues are part of each CDR3. D genes are given only for firm matches. Clone size appears in some rows only: once, few, many, or a class for an expanded clone.

. TRBJ1-1 . TRBV28 TGTGCCAGCAGTCACGGACTGATGAACACTGAAGCTTTCTTT CASSHGLMNTEAFF
. TRBJ1-1 . TRBV6-6 TGTGCCAGCAATCAACCAGGGATGGCGAACACTGAAGCTTTCTTT CASNQPGMANTEAFF
. TRBJ2-2 . TRBV7-9 TGTGCCAGCAGCGAATGGGACTTCAACACCGGGGAGCTGTTTTTT CASSEWDFNTGELFF
TRBD2 TRBJ2-7 once TRBV27 TGTGCCAGCAGTCCCGCGACTAGCGGGGGCACCTACGAGCAGTACTTC CASSPATSGGTYEQYF
TRBD2 TRBJ2-1 . TRBV27 TGTGCCAGCAGTTATACGGGACTAGCGGGAGTCAATGAGCAGTTCTTC CASSYTGLAGVNEQFF
. TRBJ1-3 . TRBV10-2 TGCGCCAGCAGTGAGAACCGCAGGAACACCATATATTTT CASSENRRNTIYF
. TRBJ2-7 . TRBV9 TGTGCCAGCAGCGTAGATCAGGGCCTGCTACGAGAGCAGTACTTC CASSVDQGLLREQYF
. TRBJ2-5 . TRBV30 TGTGCCTGGAGACTTCAAGCTCAAGAGACCCAGTACTTC CAWRLQAQETQYF
TRBD1 TRBJ2-7 . TRBV6-1 TGTGCCAGCCAGTTCGGGACAGGGGGCGAGCAGTACTTC CASQFGTGGEQYF
. TRBJ2-3 . TRBV4-1 TGCGCCAGCAGCCAATACGGGGGCACAGATACGCAGTATTTT CASSQYGGTDTQYF
. TRBJ2-5 . TRBV4-1 TGCGCCAGCAGCCTTAGCCAGCACCAAGAGACCCAGTACTTC CASSLSQHQETQYF
. TRBJ2-7 . TRBV27 TGTGCCAGCAGTCCTCCAGCGCTTCCTAGGGAGCAGTACTTC CASSPPALPREQYF
. TRBJ2-1 . TRBV30 TGTGCCTGGAGTGCCCAGGTGCCCAATGAGCAGTTCTTC CAWSAQVPNEQFF
. TRBJ1-1 few TRBV5-4 TGTGCCAGCAGCTTTGCAGAATACACTGAAGCTTTCTTT CASSFAEYTEAFF
. TRBJ2-4 . TRBV28 TGTGCCAGCAGTTTAGCGGGAGCCAAAAACATTCAGTACTTC CASSLAGAKNIQYF
TRBD2 TRBJ2-1 few TRBV6-5 TGTGCCAGCAGTGCCGATAGCGGGAGCTTCATAGAGCAGTTCTTC CASSADSGSFIEQFF
. TRBJ2-7 . TRBV5-4 TGTGCCAGCAGCTTTGGGGAGGAGTCCTACGAGCAGTACTTC CASSFGEESYEQYF
. TRBJ2-1 . TRBV7-2 TGTGCCAGCAGCACACAGGCGAGCTCCTACAATGAGCAGTTCTTC CASSTQASSYNEQFF